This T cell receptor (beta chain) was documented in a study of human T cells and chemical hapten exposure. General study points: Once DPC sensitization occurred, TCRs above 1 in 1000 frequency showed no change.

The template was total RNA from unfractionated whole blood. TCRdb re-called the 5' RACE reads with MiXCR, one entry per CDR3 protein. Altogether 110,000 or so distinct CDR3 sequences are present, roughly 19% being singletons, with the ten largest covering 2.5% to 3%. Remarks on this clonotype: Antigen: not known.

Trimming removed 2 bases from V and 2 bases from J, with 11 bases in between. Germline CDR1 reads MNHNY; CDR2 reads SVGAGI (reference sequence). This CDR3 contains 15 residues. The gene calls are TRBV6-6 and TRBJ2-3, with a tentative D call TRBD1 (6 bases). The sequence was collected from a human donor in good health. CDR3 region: CASSYMGADTDTQYF. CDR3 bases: TGTGCCAGCAGTTACATGGGGGCCGACACAGATACGCAGTATTTT.